This T cell receptor beta chain was observed in a study of T cells in Graves' hyperthyroidism and ophthalmopathy. At the level of the study: Peripheral blood was secured at the point of initial diagnosis, before any treatment. Findings and caveats of the study: By a 13 V-J model, ophthalmopathy was set apart from stable hyperthyroidism. The model identified upcoming ophthalmopathy a median 6.5 months ahead of onset.

Patients with uncontrolled infections, other autoimmune diseases, pregnancy or lactation were excluded. Ten or more counts support this clonotype. Antigen: not known. The CDR3 runs 13 residues. Trimming shortened V by 5 bases and J by 5 bases, and 9 bases separated the two germline ends. Germline CDR1 MDHEN, CDR2 SYDVKM. Amplified TCR beta CDR3 regions came from RNA transcripts. First-round RT-PCR with HTBI primers amplified the TCR CDR3 region. TCRdb re-called the multiplex PCR reads through MiXCR, storing one row per CDR3 protein. The table records about 290,000 distinct CDR3 sequences, around 13% of them present only once.

The source of this sequence is a woman in her 40s with Graves' hyperthyroidism. J is TRBJ2-2 and V is TRBV28; perhaps TRBD2 as D (5 bases). The sequenced sample consisted of blood. Written as DNA, the CDR3 is TGTGCCAGCAGTCGGGAAGTAACCGGGGAGCTGTTTTTT. Its protein is CASSREVTGELFF.